What follows are 8 T cell receptor beta chains derived from one specimen sequenced in a study of graft-versus-host responses after intestinal transplantation. The method was immunoSEQ multiplex PCR; TCRdb's version includes in-frame clones alone and lacks a portion of them. The sample shows more than 9,000 clones, 86% of them seen only once. Tissue from the graft was processed to free its intraepithelial and lamina propria lymphocytes. Sequences were derived from ileum tissue, sampled just over 700 days after intestinal transplantation. All receptors derive from a human patient who received an intestinal transplant, so some T cells may come from the graft donor.

V and J are TRBV7-3 and TRBJ2-2, with 10 nucleotides matching TRBD2. V lost 2 bases, J lost 5 bases, and 8 bases stayed unmatched. The CDR3 contains 17 residues. CDR1 SGHTA and CDR2 FQGTGA come from the germline V gene. CDR3 residues: CASSLPTQRGGTGELFF. The CDR3 nucleotides read TGTGCCAGCAGCTTACCAACTCAGCGGGGGGGGACCGGGGAGCTGTTTTTT.

This chain uses TRBV6-4 with TRBJ2-3; 12 bases agree with TRBD1. The CDR3 is 16 amino acids. Germline V lookup: CDR1 MRHNA, CDR2 SNTAGT. V shed 4 bases and J 4 bases; nucleotides not matched to a gene: 6. CDR3 loop: CASSATGTGGADTQYF. The CDR3 coding sequence is TGTGCCAGCAGTGCAACCGGGACAGGGGGCGCAGATACGCAGTATTTT.

The rearrangement joins TRBV7-9 to TRBJ2-5, with TRBD2 matching over 8 bases. The J call may be faulty, since TRBJ2-7 better matches the DNA end. The CDR3 has 15 residues. The germline V gene has CDR1 SEHNR and CDR2 FQNEAQ (reference sequence). CDR3 protein: CASSSPGLDLYEQYF. The DNA of the CDR3 is TGTGCCAGCAGCTCGCCGGGACTAGATTTATACGAGCAGTACTTC.

The chain recombines TRBV5-4 with TRBJ1-6, with a possible D match to TRBD1 (6 bases). The germline V gene encodes CDR1 SGHNT and CDR2 YYREEE (reference sequence). This CDR3 spans 15 amino acids. V lost 4 bases and J 7 bases, leaving 15 bases between the germline ends. The CDR3 nucleotides are TGTGCCAGCAGCGATGCCGGGACACCAAATTCACCCCTCCACTTT. Translated, it gives CASSDAGTPNSPLHF.

This chain links TRBV5-1 with TRBJ2-1; TRBD2 matches at 7 bases. V shed 7 bases and J 6 bases; nucleotides not matched to a gene: 7. Germline CDR1 reads SGHRS; CDR2 reads YFSETQ. The CDR3 is made up of 13 amino acids. The CDR3 sequence: CASGRVRGNEQFF. The CDR3 nucleotides read TGCGCCAGCGGGAGGGTAAGAGGCAATGAGCAGTTCTTC.

The sample holds one count of this clone. The chain carries TRBV20-1 and TRBJ2-3; D ambiguous. CDR3 length: 11 amino acids. V was clipped by 3 bases and J by 5 bases, with 6 bases between them. Germline V gives CDR1 DFQATT, CDR2 SNEGSKA (reference sequence). The CDR3 coding sequence is TGCAGTGCTAGCCTCGGAGATACGCAGTATTTT. This translates into CSASLGDTQYF.

This chain connects TRBV7-9 to TRBJ2-1; TRBD1 might be the D (5 bases). Germline-derived CDR1 and CDR2 are SEHNR and FQNEAQ (reference sequence). This CDR3 spans 13 amino acids. Between the trimmed V and J ends, which lost 5 bases and 16 bases, there was a span of 21 bases. The CDR3 DNA sequence: TGTGCCAGCAGCCCCCGGAAGGGGCAGGTATGTTTCTTC. Translating it yields CASSPRKGQVCFF.

The CDR3 protein is CASSGTGTEASGANVLTF. CDR3 DNA sequence: TGTGCCAGCAGTGGAACCGGGACTGAAGCCTCTGGGGCCAACGTCCTGACTTTC. V and J are TRBV6-1 and TRBJ2-6, with a tentative D call TRBD2 (6 bases). Trimming took 4 bases from V and 0 from J, leaving 16 bases between them. The CDR3 totals 18 residues. Per the germline V gene, CDR1 is MNHNS and CDR2 is SASEGT.